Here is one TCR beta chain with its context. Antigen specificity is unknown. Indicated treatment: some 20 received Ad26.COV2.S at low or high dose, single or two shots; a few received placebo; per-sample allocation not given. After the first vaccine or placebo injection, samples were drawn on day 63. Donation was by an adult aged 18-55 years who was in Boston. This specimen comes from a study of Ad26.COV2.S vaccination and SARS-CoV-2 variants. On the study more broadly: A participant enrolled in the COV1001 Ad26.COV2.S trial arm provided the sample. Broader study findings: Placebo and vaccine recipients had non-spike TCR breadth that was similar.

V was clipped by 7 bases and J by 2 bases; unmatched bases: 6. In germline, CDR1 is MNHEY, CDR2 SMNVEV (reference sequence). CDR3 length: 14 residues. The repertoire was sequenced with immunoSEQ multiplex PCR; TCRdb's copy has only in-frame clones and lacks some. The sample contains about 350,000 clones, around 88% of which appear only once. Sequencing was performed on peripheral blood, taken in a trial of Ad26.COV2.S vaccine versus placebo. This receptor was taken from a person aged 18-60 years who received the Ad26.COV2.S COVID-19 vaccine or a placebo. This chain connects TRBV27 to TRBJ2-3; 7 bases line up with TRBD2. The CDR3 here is CASMNLADTDTQYF. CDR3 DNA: TGTGCCAGCATGAACCTAGCGGACACAGATACGCAGTATTTT.